Shown below are 24 T cell receptor beta chains from a single sample sequenced in a study of CD8 T cells in Susac syndrome. RNA, at 0.5 to 1 ug, was reverse transcribed with random hexamers. One entry per CDR3 protein, called by TCRdb with MiXCR from the immunoSEQ multiplex PCR reads. The data show around 190,000 distinct CDR3 sequences, around 94% seen once. Sample: CD4+ T cells from PBMCs. These receptors were collected from a human donor with Susac syndrome.

CDR3 coding DNA: TGTGCCAGCTCATCTACAGGGGGCGCGAACACTGAAGCTTTCTTT. Translated: CASSSTGGANTEAFF. This chain connects TRBV18 to TRBJ1-1; 9 bases are a match to TRBD1. V was pared by 5 bases and J by 1 base, with 5 bases of the junction left unmatched. Germline V gene data show CDR1 as KGHSH and CDR2 as LQKENI. The CDR3 length is 15 residues.

V gene TRBV5-1 combines with J gene TRBJ2-4; TRBD1 agrees at 7 bases. The CDR3 totals 18 residues. The V gene's germline CDR1 is SGHRS and CDR2 YFSETQ. Trimming cost V 0 bases and J 0 bases; bases outside gene matches: 9. The CDR3 here is CASSLETGHDLAKNIQYF. The CDR3 region has the DNA TGCGCCAGCAGCTTGGAGACAGGGCACGATTTAGCCAAAAACATTCAGTACTTC.

The chain joins TRBV28 to TRBJ1-6; D might be TRBD1 (5 bases). CDR1 and CDR2 (germline): MDHEN, SYDVKM. V shed 9 bases and J shed 7 bases, with 13 bases lying between them. The CDR3 extends over 13 amino acids. CDR3 coding DNA: TGTGCCAGTTGGGACCGCCTAAATTCACCCCTCCACTTT. Its translation is CASWDRLNSPLHF.

The chain carries TRBV11-2 and TRBJ2-5; TRBD2 matches at 8 bases. The V and J ends lost 1 base and 3 bases, in that order; junction bases with no gene match: 7. Germline lookup yields CDR1 SGHAT and CDR2 FQNNGV. The CDR3 length is 16 residues. Here the CDR3 DNA reads TGTGCCAGCAGCTTAGTTCGGGGGGGCAGAAAAGAGACCCAGTACTTC. Its translation is CASSLVRGGRKETQYF.

The rearrangement links TRBV20-1 to TRBJ2-3, with 9 nucleotides matching TRBD1. This CDR3 has 15 amino acids. From germline, CDR1 is DFQATT and CDR2 SNEGSKA (reference sequence). The junction had 5 bases not matched to a gene; V was cut back by 3 bases and J by 1 base. The CDR3 DNA reads TGCAGTGCTAGCGGACAGGGGATAGGCACAGATACGCAGTATTTT. Amino acid sequence: CSASGQGIGTDTQYF.

V usage is TRBV29-1 and J usage is TRBJ2-1; D could derive from TRBD1 or TRBD2 (6 bases each). V was clipped by 4 bases and J by 3 bases, with 10 bases between them. The CDR3 extends over 13 amino acids. Germline V CDR1 and CDR2: SQVTM, ANQGSEA. In DNA, the CDR3 is TGCAGCGTTGCCAGGGGAGGCTACAATGAGCAGTTCTTC. Translated: CSVARGGYNEQFF.

This chain uses TRBV3-1 with TRBJ2-7; the D gene is possibly TRBD2 (6 bases). CDR3 length: 16 amino acids. CDR1 and CDR2 (germline): LGHDT, YNNKEL (reference sequence). V was pared by 4 bases and J by 0 bases, with 16 bases between. The DNA of the CDR3 is TGTGCCAGCAGCCCCCCCTTTCCGGACTACTCCTACGAGCAGTACTTC. It translates to CASSPPFPDYSYEQYF.

The CDR3 DNA sequence: TGTGCCAGCTCACCAAGGGGTATAAACACTGAAGCTTTCTTT. Residues: CASSPRGINTEAFF. The gene calls are TRBV18 and TRBJ1-1, with D possibly being TRBD1 (5 bases). V was cut by 2 bases and J by 2 bases, with 9 bases left in between. This CDR3 has 14 amino acids. CDR1 KGHSH and CDR2 LQKENI come from the germline V gene.

The chain employs TRBV6-1 and TRBJ1-5; D is ambiguous. The CDR3 runs to 16 residues. Germline values: CDR1 MNHNS, CDR2 SASEGT. Trimming left V 5 bases short and J 0 bases short, with 14 bases between. In nucleotides, the CDR3 is TGTGCCAGCAGTACCGGAGGGTGGAATAGCAATCAGCCCCAGCATTTT. This gives the protein CASSTGGWNSNQPQHF.

The V gene is TRBV29-1, the J gene TRBJ2-5; D is undetermined. Germline loops: CDR1 SQVTM, CDR2 ANQGSEA. This CDR3 has 11 residues. The V and J ends lost 7 bases and 0 bases respectively, with 6 bases between them. The CDR3 coding sequence is TGCAGCGGCCAGGACCAAGAGACCCAGTACTTC. This encodes CSGQDQETQYF.

The J gene is TRBJ2-1, the V gene TRBV4-1; the D is unclear. The CDR3 is made up of 13 amino acids. Trimming removed 3 bases at V and 6 bases at J, with 9 bases between. Germline V lookup: CDR1 MGHRA, CDR2 YSYEKL. CDR3 DNA: TGCGCCAGCAGCCAGTCGGGTAGCAATGAGCAGTTCTTC. Its protein is CASSQSGSNEQFF.

The rearrangement links TRBV3-1 to TRBJ2-5, with 8 bases matching TRBD2. The CDR3 loop spans 15 amino acids. Germline V gives CDR1 LGHDT, CDR2 YNNKEL (reference sequence). The V and J ends lost 5 bases and 1 base, in that order; junction bases with no gene match: 6. CDR3 amino acids: CASSLAGIPQETQYF. CDR3 sequence (DNA): TGTGCCAGCAGCTTAGCGGGGATACCCCAAGAGACCCAGTACTTC.

This sequence joins TRBV12-3 or TRBV12-4 and TRBJ2-3; 15 nucleotides match TRBD2. The trim removed 7 bases at V and 4 bases at J, leaving 3 bases unmatched. The length of the CDR3 is 15 residues. This CDR3 is CASIGLAGGADTQYF. CDR3 nucleotides: TGTGCCAGCATAGGACTAGCGGGGGGGGCAGATACGCAGTATTTT.

This chain links TRBV27 with TRBJ2-5; 7 bases are shared with TRBD2. The CDR3 has 13 amino acids. After removal of 3 bases from V and 7 bases from J, the junction contained 5 bases not matched to a gene. Germline lookup yields CDR1 MNHEY and CDR2 SMNVEV (reference sequence). The CDR3 loop reads CASSFRERGTQYF. The CDR3 DNA sequence: TGTGCCAGCAGTTTCCGGGAGCGGGGGACCCAGTACTTC.

V is TRBV27 and J is TRBJ1-5; 12 nucleotides match TRBD1. J lost 5 bases, V lost 5 bases, and 4 bases had no gene match. CDR3 length: 15 residues. Germline V gene data show CDR1 as MNHEY and CDR2 as SMNVEV (reference sequence). The CDR3: CASSPGTGGYQPQHF. CDR3 nucleotides: TGTGCCAGCAGTCCTGGGACAGGGGGCTATCAGCCCCAGCATTTT.

J is TRBJ1-6 and V is TRBV7-9; the D is unclear. Germline V gives CDR1 SEHNR, CDR2 FQNEAQ (reference sequence). The V and J ends lost 2 bases and 8 bases respectively, with 7 bases between them. This CDR3 is 13 amino acids long. The CDR3 is CASSLFGDSPLHF. The CDR3 DNA reads as TGTGCCAGCAGCTTATTTGGGGATTCACCCCTCCACTTT.

The J gene is TRBJ1-2, the V gene TRBV2; D may be TRBD1 (6 bases). V lost 7 bases and J lost 6, with 18 bases in between. This CDR3 is built from 14 residues. The germline V gene has CDR1 SNHLY and CDR2 FYNNEI. In DNA form, the CDR3 reads TGTGCCAGCATCCAAGAGGGGGTGGGGGATGGCTACACCTTC. Translation: CASIQEGVGDGYTF.

The V and J genes are TRBV29-1 and TRBJ2-1; 8 bases map to TRBD2. V lost 7 bases to trimming and J lost 7 bases; unmatched junction nucleotides: 9. This CDR3 has 13 amino acids. Germline values: CDR1 SQVTM, CDR2 ANQGSEA. The CDR3 coding sequence is TGCAGCGGGCACCCAGCGGGGGTAAATGAGCAGTTCTTC. This codes for CSGHPAGVNEQFF.

J is TRBJ2-5 and V is TRBV5-1; 10 bases line up with TRBD2. CDR1 SGHRS and CDR2 YFSETQ come from the germline V gene. J lost 5 bases, V lost 0 bases, and 7 bases had no gene match. The CDR3 runs 16 residues. CDR3 sequence reads: CASSLARSGGEETQYF. The CDR3 nucleotides are TGCGCCAGCAGCTTGGCCAGAAGCGGGGGGGAGGAGACCCAGTACTTC.

V and J are TRBV29-1 and TRBJ2-2; 7 nucleotides match TRBD2. There are 14 residues in the CDR3. Germline V CDR1 and CDR2: SQVTM, ANQGSEA. Trimming at V came to 7 bases and at J to 5 bases, leaving 10 bases not matched to a gene. DNA of the CDR3: TGCAGCGCCCTCCAGGGAGGGTATACCGGGGAGCTGTTTTTT. The encoded protein is CSALQGGYTGELFF.

The chain carries TRBV30 and TRBJ2-3, with D possibly matching TRBD2 (5 bases). The germline V and J ends were trimmed by 3 bases and 3 bases, with 10 bases remaining between them. Per the germline V gene, CDR1 is GTSNPN and CDR2 is SVGIG (reference sequence). The length of the CDR3 is 13 residues. For the CDR3, the DNA is TGTGCCTGGAGAGGGTCGGGGACAGATACGCAGTATTTT. It encodes CAWRGSGTDTQYF. Filled out from reference TRBV30 and TRBJ2-3, the complete variable domain reads SQTIHQWPATLVQPVGSPLSLECTVEGTSNPNLYWYRQAAGRGLQLLFYSVGIGQISSEVPQNLSASRPQDRQFILSSKKLLLSDSGFYLCAWRGSGTDTQYFGPGTRLTVL.

The chain uses TRBV9 and TRBJ2-1; 7 positions agree with TRBD2. The germline CDR1 and CDR2 sequences are SGDLS and YYNGEE. V was clipped by 4 bases and J by 0 bases; unmatched bases: 7. This CDR3 has 16 residues. The CDR3 here is CASSPHPGGSYNEQFF. The CDR3, as DNA: TGTGCCAGCAGCCCACACCCGGGGGGCTCCTACAATGAGCAGTTCTTC.

The genes are TRBV6-5 and TRBJ2-5, with 7 bases identical to TRBD1. This CDR3 has 15 amino acids. V lost 2 bases, J lost 4 bases, and 7 bases stayed unmatched. The germline CDR1 and CDR2 sequences are MNHEY and SVGAGI. DNA for the CDR3: TGTGCCAGCAGTTACCCGGGACAGACAGGAGAGACCCAGTACTTC. It is translated as CASSYPGQTGETQYF.

The V and J genes are TRBV25-1 and TRBJ2-3; 9 bases are a match to TRBD1. Germline assignment: CDR1 MGHDK and CDR2 SYGVNS. V shed 5 bases, J shed 3 bases, and the junction held 9 bases outside the gene matches. The CDR3 has 16 amino acids. In DNA form, the CDR3 reads TGTGCCAGCAGTAAAGGCGGGACAGGGAGGACAGATACGCAGTATTTT. Translating gives CASSKGGTGRTDTQYF.